The 12 T cell receptor beta chains below were found in one sample sequenced in a study of cytomegalovirus exposure and HLA in healthy donors. Primers included in the PCR were 60 Vbeta and 13 Jbeta primers. Generated by immunoSEQ multiplex PCR, the TCRdb table keeps only in-frame clones and is missing some. This table has tens of thousands of clones, roughly 66% appearing once. Sequences were obtained from PBMCs. The receptors come from a male donor in good health and CMV-seropositive.

This clone was observed a few times. The CDR3 here is CASSLAGTGGLGYTF. The CDR3 nucleotides are TGCGCCAGCAGCTTGGCCGGGACAGGGGGCTTGGGCTACACCTTC. The chain uses TRBV5-1 and TRBJ1-2; 12 bases line up with TRBD1. In germline, CDR1 is SGHRS, CDR2 YFSETQ. V shed 0 bases and J 8 bases; nucleotides not matched to a gene: 5. This CDR3 is built from 15 residues.

This chain uses TRBV27 with TRBJ2-1; the match to TRBD1 covers 11 bases. There are 17 residues in the CDR3. The V gene's germline CDR1 is MNHEY and CDR2 SMNVEV (reference sequence). The J segment lost 3 bases and the V segment lost 6 bases, leaving 10 bases of the junction unmatched. Written as DNA, the CDR3 is TGTGCCAGCAGCCTCGGGTGGGGGACAGGGGGCTACAATGAGCAGTTCTTC. As protein: CASSLGWGTGGYNEQFF.

The CDR3 here is CASSLAPFGEKLFF. Written as DNA, the CDR3 is TGCGCCAGCAGCTTGGCGCCTTTCGGTGAAAAACTGTTTTTT. This chain uses TRBV5-1 with TRBJ1-4; D not resolved. The V end lost 0 bases, the J end lost 7 bases, and 10 bases lay between the germline ends. CDR1 SGHRS and CDR2 YFSETQ come from the germline V gene. The CDR3 covers 14 residues. Full variable domain (remainder filled in from reference TRBV5-1 and TRBJ1-4): KAGVTQTPRYLIKTRGQQVTLSCSPISGHRSVSWYQQTPGQGLQFLFEYFSETQRNKGNFPGRFSGRQFSNSRSEMNVSTLELGDSALYLCASSLAPFGEKLFFGSGTQLSVL.

The chain is built from TRBV15 and TRBJ1-2; D unclear. CDR1 and CDR2 (germline): LNHNV, YYDKDF (reference sequence). The CDR3 totals 13 residues. V dropped 0 bases and J dropped 3 bases, with 5 bases sitting between them. In nucleotides, the CDR3 is TGTGCCACCAGCAGAGACTATTACTATGGCTACACCTTC. The encoded protein is CATSRDYYYGYTF.

As regards this clone: This sample also contains other DNA sequences that code for the same CDR3. The chain uses TRBV5-1 and TRBJ1-1; no reliable D call. This CDR3 comprises 12 residues. The germline CDR1 and CDR2 sequences are SGHRS and YFSETQ. V was pared by 7 bases and J by 4 bases, with 11 bases between. Written as DNA, the CDR3 is TGCGCCAGCTCCCGATCAGGCACTGAAGCTTTCTTT. It yields the protein CASSRSGTEAFF.

This clone was recorded many times. The chain links TRBV7-9 to TRBJ1-1; a weak D match, TRBD1 (5 bases). Germline CDR1 reads SEHNR; CDR2 reads FQNEAQ (reference sequence). Deletions cut 5 bases from V and 5 bases from J, with 15 bases between. The length of the CDR3 is 14 residues. CDR3 bases: TGTGCCAGCAGCCCCTCGTGGGGGGGAACTGAAGCTTTCTTT. Protein sequence: CASSPSWGGTEAFF.

J is TRBJ2-3 and V is TRBV9, with D hard to call. The CDR3 is 12 amino acids. From germline, CDR1 is SGDLS and CDR2 YYNGEE. V was shortened by 3 bases and J by 2 bases, with 4 bases between the two germline ends. As DNA, the CDR3 is TGTGCCAGCAGCGCCTTCACAGATACGCAGTATTTT. Translating gives CASSAFTDTQYF.

The J gene is TRBJ2-5, the V gene TRBV25-1; TRBD1 is a possible D gene (6 bases). Trimming left V 3 bases short and J 2 bases short, with 16 bases between. The CDR3 totals 16 residues. The germline CDR1 and CDR2 sequences are MGHDK and SYGVNS. Written as DNA, the CDR3 is TGTGCCAGCAGTGATCGGGTCAGGGGAAGACAAGAGACCCAGTACTTC. Its protein product is CASSDRVRGRQETQYF.

In its sample, this clone was seen a few times. The V gene is TRBV6-4, the J gene TRBJ1-5; D is perhaps TRBD1 (6 bases). In germline, CDR1 is MRHNA, CDR2 SNTAGT. The CDR3 length is 12 residues. V lost 11 bases and J 5 bases, leaving 13 bases between the germline ends. The CDR3, as DNA: TGTGCCCTGGACGCAGGGGATCAGCCCCAGCATTTT. Translated, it gives CALDAGDQPQHF.

V and J are TRBV28 and TRBJ2-7, with D perhaps matching TRBD1 (6 bases). Trimming cost V 1 base and J 3 bases, with 16 bases left between them. The V gene's germline CDR1 is MDHEN and CDR2 SYDVKM. This CDR3 has 16 residues. CDR3 nucleotide sequence: TGTGCCAGCAGTTTATATGGGGGCAGCGAGAGCTACGAGCAGTACTTC. Its translation: CASSLYGGSESYEQYF.

This sequence joins TRBV6-6 and TRBJ1-3; unclear D gene. Trimming took 0 bases from V and 0 from J, leaving 6 bases between them. Germline lookup yields CDR1 MNHNY and CDR2 SVGAGI (reference sequence). The CDR3 is 15 residues long. CDR3 nucleotides: TGTGCCAGCAGTTACTCCGGGAGCTCTGGAAACACCATATATTTT. This gives the protein CASSYSGSSGNTIYF.

J is TRBJ2-3 and V is TRBV29-1; D is perhaps TRBD1 (6 bases). Germline lookup yields CDR1 SQVTM and CDR2 ANQGSEA. The CDR3 has 13 amino acids. Trimming stripped 7 bases from V and 0 bases from J, with 11 bases between. The chain's CDR3 is CSARDTSTDTQYF. The CDR3 nucleotides are TGCAGCGCCCGGGACACCAGCACAGATACGCAGTATTTT.